The 25 T cell receptor beta chains listed next were all sequenced from one sample in a study of shared clonotypes between healthy human individuals. The assay was immunoSEQ multiplex PCR, and TCRdb's table has in-frame clones only and misses some. The table lists roughly 1,500,000 clones, approximately 98.5% of them singletons, with around 0.38% in the top ten. Sequenced sample: naive CD4+ T cells sorted from blood. Specified subset: CD45RA+ positively selected. These receptor sequences come from a young man in good health.

The V and J genes are TRBV10-3 and TRBJ1-2, with a possible D match to TRBD1 (6 bases). This CDR3 contains 14 residues. The germline V gene encodes CDR1 ENHRY and CDR2 SYGVKD. V gave up 3 bases and J gave up 2 bases, with 10 bases separating them. The chain's CDR3 is CAISDTGTNYGYTF. For the CDR3, the DNA is TGTGCCATCAGTGACACCGGGACAAACTATGGCTACACCTTC.

This clone was detected once. The CDR3 protein is CASSLRGSGRFGYEQYF. Here the CDR3 DNA reads TGTGCCAGCAGTCTTCGGGGTAGCGGGAGGTTCGGCTACGAGCAGTACTTC. This chain links TRBV27 with TRBJ2-7, with 10 bases aligning to TRBD2. CDR3 length: 17 amino acids. Germline V lookup: CDR1 MNHEY, CDR2 SMNVEV (reference sequence). J was trimmed by 3 bases and V by 5 bases; bases with no gene match: 13.

This clone was picked up one time. CDR3 sequence (DNA): TGTGCCAGCAGCCGAGGAAGGACACCGAACACCGGGGAGCTGTTTTTT. Translated: CASSRGRTPNTGELFF. The chain couples TRBV5-6 to TRBJ2-2; maybe TRBD1 (5 bases). Germline V gene lookup returns CDR1 SGHDT and CDR2 YYEEEE. CDR3 length equals 16 residues. Trimming stripped 4 bases from V and 0 bases from J, with 13 bases between.

J is TRBJ1-2 and V is TRBV6-1; the D is unclear. V was pared by 2 bases and J by 9 bases, with 7 bases between. Germline-derived CDR1 and CDR2 are MNHNS and SASEGT. The CDR3 is made up of 11 amino acids. This chain's CDR3 is CASSERTRYTF. CDR3 DNA sequence: TGTGCCAGCAGTGAACGGACCCGCTACACCTTC.

V and J are TRBV9 and TRBJ2-3; D gene uncertain. The CDR3 covers 14 residues. The V end lost 0 bases, the J end lost 2 bases, and 7 bases lay between the germline ends. The germline V gene has CDR1 SGDLS and CDR2 YYNGEE. The CDR3 reads CASSVGMTTDTQYF. The CDR3 coding sequence is TGTGCCAGCAGCGTAGGGATGACCACAGATACGCAGTATTTT.

As for this clone: A junction end diverges from the germline sequence, so it may reflect a read error. The chain has TRBV5-1 and TRBJ1-2; no clear D. The CDR3 sequence is 14 residues long. The germline CDR1 and CDR2 sequences are SGHRS and YFSETQ. The CDR3 region has the DNA TGCGCCACCAAGATCGGTACGGGAGAAGGTATCGGGCGCTTC. Protein product: CATKIGTGEGIGRF.

The rearrangement uses TRBV27 and TRBJ2-7; 9 bases are shared with TRBD1. Germline V gives CDR1 MNHEY, CDR2 SMNVEV (reference sequence). The CDR3 length is 14 residues. Trimming took 4 bases from V and 3 from J; bases not matched to a gene: 4. CDR3 region: CASSSRDRVYEQYF. The CDR3 region has the DNA TGTGCCAGCAGTTCCCGGGACAGGGTCTACGAGCAGTACTTC.

The J gene is TRBJ1-1, the V gene TRBV29-1; weak D call: TRBD1 (6 bases). Trimming cost V 7 bases and J 0 bases, with 18 bases left between them. CDR1 and CDR2 from the germline V gene are SQVTM and ANQGSEA. This CDR3 has 15 amino acids. CDR3 region: CSEADLGGMNTEAFF. As DNA, the CDR3 is TGCAGCGAAGCCGACTTGGGGGGCATGAACACTGAAGCTTTCTTT.

This clone was seen once. The junction departs from the called germline gene at one end, perhaps through a read error. The chain has TRBV11-2 and TRBJ2-1; 9 bases align to TRBD2. The CDR3 sequence is 18 residues long. Germline lookup yields CDR1 SGHAT and CDR2 FQNNGV. CDR3 in amino acids: CASSIEGYSGRGSNEQFF. The CDR3 DNA is TGTGCCAGCAGCATAGAGGGGTATAGCGGGAGAGGCTCCAATGAGCAGTTCTTC.

This chain links TRBV5-1 with TRBJ2-7, with a possible D match to TRBD1 (6 bases). Trimming cost V 0 bases and J 1 base, with 11 bases left between them. This CDR3 is built from 15 residues. Germline CDR1 SGHRS, CDR2 YFSETQ. The CDR3 is CASSLAGTKSYEQYF. The DNA for the CDR3 is TGCGCCAGCAGCTTGGCCGGGACAAAATCCTACGAGCAGTACTTC.

The chain is built from TRBV19 and TRBJ1-2; D perhaps matches TRBD1 (5 bases). The CDR3 covers 15 residues. Germline CDR1 is LNHDA and CDR2 is SQIVND (reference sequence). V was clipped by 5 bases and J by 3 bases, with 16 bases between them. In DNA, the CDR3 is TGTGCCAGTAGTCCATGGGGGTTTCGGGACTATGGCTACACCTTC. It translates to CASSPWGFRDYGYTF.

The chain links TRBV7-2 to TRBJ2-7; 8 bases are shared with TRBD1. The CDR3 is made up of 15 amino acids. J gave up 3 bases and V 5 bases, and 9 bases lay outside the gene matches. From germline, CDR1 is SGHTA and CDR2 FQGNSA. In DNA form, the CDR3 reads TGTGCCAGCAGCGCAGGGGGCGTTGGGGTCTACGAGCAGTACTTC. Translated: CASSAGGVGVYEQYF.

In this sample, this clone turned up once. V usage is TRBV28 and J usage is TRBJ1-5; 9 positions match TRBD1. This CDR3 is 18 amino acids long. Trimming at V came to 6 bases and at J to 0 bases, leaving 12 bases not matched to a gene. Germline CDR1 and CDR2: MDHEN and SYDVKM. The DNA for the CDR3 is TGTGCCAGCAGAGAGGACAGGGGCCCCGCCTTTAGCAATCAGCCCCAGCATTTT. It codes for CASREDRGPAFSNQPQHF.

The CDR3 sequence: CASSRYGGRTTGANVLTF. DNA for the CDR3: TGTGCCAGCTCACGATACGGGGGGCGTACCACTGGGGCCAACGTCCTGACTTTC. The chain carries TRBV18 and TRBJ2-6; D might be TRBD2 (7 bases). The CDR3 consists of 18 residues. The V end was cut by 4 bases, the J end by 2 bases, with 18 bases between. Germline V gene lookup returns CDR1 KGHSH and CDR2 LQKENI. Full variable domain (missing parts from reference TRBV18 and TRBJ2-6): NAGVMQNPRHLVRRRGQEARLRCSPMKGHSHVYWYRQLPEEGLKFMVYLQKENIIDESGMPKERFSAEFPKEGPSILRIQQVVRGDSAAYFCASSRYGGRTTGANVLTFGAGSRLTVL.

The gene calls are TRBV2 and TRBJ2-7, with TRBD2 identical over 14 bases. V shed 7 bases and J 5 bases; nucleotides not matched to a gene: 7. The CDR3 contains 15 residues. Germline CDR1 and CDR2: SNHLY and FYNNEI. This CDR3 is CASKGGLAGVNEQYF. Written as DNA, the CDR3 is TGTGCCAGCAAAGGGGGACTAGCGGGAGTCAACGAGCAGTACTTC.

Note on this clone: The same CDR3 can be traced to other DNA sequences in this sample. The chain uses TRBV27 and TRBJ2-2; D is uncertain. This CDR3 spans 14 amino acids. CDR1 MNHEY and CDR2 SMNVEV come from the germline V gene (reference sequence). Trimming took 3 bases from V and 5 from J, leaving 10 bases between them. CDR3 sequence: CASSFGLATGELFF. CDR3 nucleotide sequence: TGTGCCAGCAGTTTTGGTTTAGCAACCGGGGAGCTGTTTTTT.

The chain joins TRBV7-6 to TRBJ1-2, with D unresolved. The germline CDR1 and CDR2 sequences are SGHVS and FNYEAQ. Trimming took 5 bases from V and 5 from J, leaving 15 bases between them. There are 14 residues in the CDR3. CDR3 region: CASSPASRDYGYTF. CDR3 bases: TGTGCCAGCAGCCCGGCGAGTCGGGATTATGGCTACACCTTC.

V gene TRBV28 combines with J gene TRBJ2-1; TRBD2 agrees at 11 bases. The CDR3 spans 16 residues. V lost 5 bases, J lost 1 base, and 4 bases stayed unmatched. Germline assignment: CDR1 MDHEN and CDR2 SYDVKM. The CDR3 DNA sequence: TGTGCCAGCAGTGGTAGCGGGAGGGTTTCCTACAATGAGCAGTTCTTC. Encoded protein: CASSGSGRVSYNEQFF.

The chain couples TRBV6-1 to TRBJ2-3; the D gene is possibly TRBD1 (6 bases). V dropped 4 bases and J dropped 4 bases, with 9 bases sitting between them. CDR1 and CDR2 (germline): MNHNS, SASEGT. This CDR3 contains 13 residues. As DNA, the CDR3 is TGTGCCAGCAGTGTAACAGGGTCAGATACGCAGTATTTT. Translated: CASSVTGSDTQYF.

This clone has a single count. The chain is built from TRBV29-1 and TRBJ2-1, with 14 positions matching TRBD2. This CDR3 contains 15 residues. Germline assignment: CDR1 SQVTM and CDR2 ANQGSEA. V lost 7 bases and J lost 2; bases outside the gene matches: 4. CDR3 sequence reads: CSAGTSGSAYNEQFF. As DNA, the CDR3 is TGCAGCGCCGGGACTAGCGGGAGCGCCTACAATGAGCAGTTCTTC.

The chain links TRBV7-8 to TRBJ2-3; 9 bases are a match to TRBD2. CDR1 and CDR2 from the germline V gene are SGHVS and FQNEAQ. The trim removed 3 bases at V and 0 bases at J, leaving 7 bases unmatched. The CDR3 covers 17 residues. The CDR3: CASSFHRLAESTDTQYF. CDR3 in DNA: TGTGCCAGCAGCTTTCACAGACTAGCGGAAAGCACAGATACGCAGTATTTT.

The genes are TRBV5-1 and TRBJ2-4; 11 nucleotides align to TRBD2. CDR3 length: 18 amino acids. With V trimmed by 7 bases and J by 0 bases, 12 bases remained unmatched. The germline V gene has CDR1 SGHRS and CDR2 YFSETQ. CDR3 sequence (DNA): TGCGCCAGCCGACCGGGGGTAGCGGGAGGGGTAGCCAAAAACATTCAGTACTTC. Its protein is CASRPGVAGGVAKNIQYF.

Regarding this clone: Different DNA sequences within this sample yield the same CDR3. The V call is TRBV5-4, the J call TRBJ2-3, with D perhaps being TRBD1 or TRBD2 (5 bases each). Germline assignment: CDR1 SGHNT and CDR2 YYREEE (reference sequence). The CDR3 contains 15 residues. The V gene lost 1 base and the J gene lost 2 bases, with 11 bases spanning the gap. The CDR3 sequence: CASSLSGRATDTQYF. The CDR3 coding sequence is TGTGCCAGCAGCTTGTCGGGGCGCGCCACAGATACGCAGTATTTT.

The chain carries TRBV9 and TRBJ2-2; 7 bases line up with TRBD1. The V segment lost 0 bases and the J segment 2 bases; nucleotides outside the gene matches: 7. The CDR3 extends over 17 amino acids. The germline V gene encodes CDR1 SGDLS and CDR2 YYNGEE. CDR3: CASSVDNTGANTGELFF. CDR3 sequence (DNA): TGTGCCAGCAGCGTAGATAATACAGGGGCAAACACCGGGGAGCTGTTTTTT.

The J gene is TRBJ2-7, the V gene TRBV28; the D gene is possibly TRBD1 (6 bases). This CDR3 region has 14 residues. Trimming pared 4 bases from V and 1 base from J, leaving 11 bases between. Per the germline V gene, CDR1 is MDHEN and CDR2 is SYDVKM. The CDR3 loop is CASSSRGPSYEQYF. The CDR3 coding sequence is TGTGCCAGCAGTTCCAGGGGTCCATCCTACGAGCAGTACTTC.